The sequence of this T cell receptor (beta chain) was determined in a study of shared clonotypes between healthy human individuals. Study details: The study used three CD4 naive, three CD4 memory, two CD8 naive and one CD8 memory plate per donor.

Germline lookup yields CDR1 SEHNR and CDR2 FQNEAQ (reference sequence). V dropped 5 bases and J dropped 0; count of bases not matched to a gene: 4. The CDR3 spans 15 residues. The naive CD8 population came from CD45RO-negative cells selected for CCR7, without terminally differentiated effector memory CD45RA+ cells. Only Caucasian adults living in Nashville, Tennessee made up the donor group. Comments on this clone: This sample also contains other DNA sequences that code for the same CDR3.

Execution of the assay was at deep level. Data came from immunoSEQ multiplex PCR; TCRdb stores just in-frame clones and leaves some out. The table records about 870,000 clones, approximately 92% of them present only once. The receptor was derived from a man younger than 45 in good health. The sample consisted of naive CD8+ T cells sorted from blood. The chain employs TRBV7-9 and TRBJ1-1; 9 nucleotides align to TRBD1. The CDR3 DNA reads TGTGCCAGCAGCCCTGGACAGGGGATGAACACTGAAGCTTTCTTT. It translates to CASSPGQGMNTEAFF.